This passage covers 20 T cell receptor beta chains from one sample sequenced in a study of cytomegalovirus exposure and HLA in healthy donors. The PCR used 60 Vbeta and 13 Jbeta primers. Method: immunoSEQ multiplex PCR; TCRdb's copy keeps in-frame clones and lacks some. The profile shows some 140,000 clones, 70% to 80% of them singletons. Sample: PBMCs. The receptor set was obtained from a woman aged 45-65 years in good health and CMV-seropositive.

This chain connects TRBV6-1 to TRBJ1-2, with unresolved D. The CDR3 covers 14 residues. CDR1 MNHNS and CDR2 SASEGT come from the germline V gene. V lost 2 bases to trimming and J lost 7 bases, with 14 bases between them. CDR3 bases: TGTGCCAGCAGTGAAAAATGGGCGGGAAGTGGCTACACCTTC. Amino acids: CASSEKWAGSGYTF.

DNA of the CDR3: TGTGCCTGGACTCAGAGCGGGCGGACTGAAGCTTTCTTT. It translates to CAWTQSGRTEAFF. The rearrangement joins TRBV30 to TRBJ1-1; no clear D. The CDR3 totals 13 residues. CDR1 GTSNPN and CDR2 SVGIG come from the germline V gene (reference sequence). V dropped 4 bases and J dropped 5 bases, with 14 bases sitting between them.

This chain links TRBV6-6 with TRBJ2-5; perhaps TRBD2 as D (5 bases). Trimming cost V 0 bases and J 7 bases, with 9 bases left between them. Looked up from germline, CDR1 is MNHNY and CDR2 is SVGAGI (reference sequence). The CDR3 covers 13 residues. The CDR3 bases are TGTGCCAGCAGTTACTCTGGTGAGGGGACCCAGTACTTC. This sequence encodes CASSYSGEGTQYF.

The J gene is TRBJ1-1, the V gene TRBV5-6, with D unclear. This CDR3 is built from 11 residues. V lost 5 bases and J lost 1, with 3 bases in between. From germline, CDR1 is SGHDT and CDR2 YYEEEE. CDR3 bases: TGTGCCAGCAGGAGGAACACTGAAGCTTTCTTT. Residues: CASRRNTEAFF.

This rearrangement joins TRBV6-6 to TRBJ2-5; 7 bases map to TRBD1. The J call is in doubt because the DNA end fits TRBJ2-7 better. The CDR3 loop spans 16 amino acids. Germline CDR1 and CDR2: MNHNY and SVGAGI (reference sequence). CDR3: CASSYLGQSYSYEQYF. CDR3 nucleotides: TGTGCCAGCAGTTACCTGGGACAGTCATACTCCTACGAGCAGTACTTC.

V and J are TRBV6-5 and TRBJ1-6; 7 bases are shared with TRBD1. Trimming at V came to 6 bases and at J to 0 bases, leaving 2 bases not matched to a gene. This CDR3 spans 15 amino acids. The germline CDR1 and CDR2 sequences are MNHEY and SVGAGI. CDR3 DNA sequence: TGTGCCAGCAGGAGGGACAGCTCCTATAATTCACCCCTCCACTTT. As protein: CASRRDSSYNSPLHF.

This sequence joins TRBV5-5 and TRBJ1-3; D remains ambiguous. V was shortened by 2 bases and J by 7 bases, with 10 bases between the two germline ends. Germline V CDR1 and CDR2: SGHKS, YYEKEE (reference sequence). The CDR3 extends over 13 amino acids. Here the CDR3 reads CASSLDSTNTIYF. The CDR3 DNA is TGTGCCAGCAGCTTAGATTCTACGAACACCATATATTTT. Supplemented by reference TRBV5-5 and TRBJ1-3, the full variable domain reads DAGVTQSPTHLIKTRGQQVTLRCSPISGHKSVSWYQQVLGQGPQFIFQYYEKEERGRGNFPDRFSARQFPNYSSELNVNALLLGDSALYLCASSLDSTNTIYFGEGSWLTVV.

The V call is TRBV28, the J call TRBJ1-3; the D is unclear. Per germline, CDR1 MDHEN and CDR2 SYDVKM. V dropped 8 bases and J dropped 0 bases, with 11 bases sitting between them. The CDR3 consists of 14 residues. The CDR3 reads CASVMRSSGNTIYF. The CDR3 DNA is TGTGCCAGCGTTATGCGTTCCTCTGGAAACACCATATATTTT.

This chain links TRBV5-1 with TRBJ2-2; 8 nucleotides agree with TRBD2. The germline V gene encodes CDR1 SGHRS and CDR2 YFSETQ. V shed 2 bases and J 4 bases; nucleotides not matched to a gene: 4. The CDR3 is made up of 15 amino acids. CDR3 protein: CASSLAGAGTGELFF. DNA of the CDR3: TGCGCCAGCAGCTTAGCGGGGGCCGGCACCGGGGAGCTGTTTTTT. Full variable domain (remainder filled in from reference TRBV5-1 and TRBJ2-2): KAGVTQTPRYLIKTRGQQVTLSCSPISGHRSVSWYQQTPGQGLQFLFEYFSETQRNKGNFPGRFSGRQFSNSRSEMNVSTLELGDSALYLCASSLAGAGTGELFFGEGSRLTVL.

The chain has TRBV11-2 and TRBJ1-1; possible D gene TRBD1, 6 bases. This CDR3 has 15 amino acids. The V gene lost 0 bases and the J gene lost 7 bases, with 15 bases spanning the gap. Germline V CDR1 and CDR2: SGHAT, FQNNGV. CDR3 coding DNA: TGTGCCAGCAGCTTAGAGGGCTTACCACAGGGTGAAGCTTTCTTT. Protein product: CASSLEGLPQGEAFF.

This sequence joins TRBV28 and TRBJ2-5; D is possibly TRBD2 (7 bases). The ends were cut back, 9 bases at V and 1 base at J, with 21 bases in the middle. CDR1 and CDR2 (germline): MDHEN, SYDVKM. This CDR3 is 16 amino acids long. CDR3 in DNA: TGTGCCAGTAGTCCCCCGGCGGGGGCCCTCCAAGAGACCCAGTACTTC. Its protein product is CASSPPAGALQETQYF.

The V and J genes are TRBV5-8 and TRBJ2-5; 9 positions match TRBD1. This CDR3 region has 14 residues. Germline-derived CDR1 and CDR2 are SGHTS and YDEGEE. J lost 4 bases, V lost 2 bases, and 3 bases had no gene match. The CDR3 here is CASSLIQGAETQYF. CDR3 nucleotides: TGTGCCAGCAGCTTAATACAGGGGGCAGAGACCCAGTACTTC.

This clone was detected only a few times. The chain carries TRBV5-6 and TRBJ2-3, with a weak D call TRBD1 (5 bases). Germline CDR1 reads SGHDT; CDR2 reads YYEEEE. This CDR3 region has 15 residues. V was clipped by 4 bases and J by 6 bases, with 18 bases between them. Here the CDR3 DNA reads TGTGCCAGCAGCCCATGGGCAGGGAATGGTGATACGCAGTATTTT. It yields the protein CASSPWAGNGDTQYF.

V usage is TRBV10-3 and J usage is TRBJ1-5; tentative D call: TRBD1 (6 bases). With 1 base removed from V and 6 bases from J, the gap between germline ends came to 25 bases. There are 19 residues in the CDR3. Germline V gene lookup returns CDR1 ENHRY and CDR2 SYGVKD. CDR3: CAISEWNRVGSSAGQPQHF. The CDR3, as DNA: TGTGCCATCAGTGAGTGGAACAGGGTTGGGAGTTCAGCCGGTCAGCCCCAGCATTTT.

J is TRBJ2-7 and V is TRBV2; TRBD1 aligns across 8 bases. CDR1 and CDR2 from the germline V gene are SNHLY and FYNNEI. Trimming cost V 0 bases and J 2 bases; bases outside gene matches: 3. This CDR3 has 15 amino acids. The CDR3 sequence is CASSEANRGTYEQYF. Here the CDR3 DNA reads TGTGCCAGCAGTGAAGCCAACAGGGGGACCTACGAGCAGTACTTC. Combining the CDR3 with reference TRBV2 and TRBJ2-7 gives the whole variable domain EPEVTQTPSHQVTQMGQEVILRCVPISNHLYFYWYRQILGQKVEFLVSFYNNEISEKSEIFDDQFSVERPDGSNFTLKIRSTKLEDSAMYFCASSEANRGTYEQYFGPGTRLTVT.

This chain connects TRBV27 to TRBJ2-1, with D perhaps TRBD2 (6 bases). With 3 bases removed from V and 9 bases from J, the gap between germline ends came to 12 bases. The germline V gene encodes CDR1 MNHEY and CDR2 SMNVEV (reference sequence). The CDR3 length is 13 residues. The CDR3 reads CASSFPDGSEQFF. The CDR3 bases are TGTGCCAGCAGTTTCCCGGACGGGAGTGAGCAGTTCTTC.

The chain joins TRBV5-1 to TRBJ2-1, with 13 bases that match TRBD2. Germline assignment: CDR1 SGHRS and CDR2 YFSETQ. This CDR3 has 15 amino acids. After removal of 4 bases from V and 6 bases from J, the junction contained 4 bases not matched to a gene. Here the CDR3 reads CASSPRLAGGNEQFF. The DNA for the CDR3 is TGCGCCAGCAGCCCTAGACTAGCGGGGGGCAATGAGCAGTTCTTC.

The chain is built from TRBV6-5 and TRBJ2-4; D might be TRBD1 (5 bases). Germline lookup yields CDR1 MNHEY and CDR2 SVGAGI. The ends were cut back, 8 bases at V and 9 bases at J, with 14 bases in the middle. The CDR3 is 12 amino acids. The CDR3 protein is CASVTGLSIQYF. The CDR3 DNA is TGTGCCAGCGTCACAGGTCTGAGCATTCAGTACTTC.

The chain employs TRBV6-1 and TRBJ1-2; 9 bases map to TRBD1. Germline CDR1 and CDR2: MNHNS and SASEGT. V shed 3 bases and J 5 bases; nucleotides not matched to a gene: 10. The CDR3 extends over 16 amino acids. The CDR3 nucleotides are TGTGCCAGCAGTGAGGCACAGGGGGCGGCGGGATATGGCTACACCTTC. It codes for CASSEAQGAAGYGYTF.

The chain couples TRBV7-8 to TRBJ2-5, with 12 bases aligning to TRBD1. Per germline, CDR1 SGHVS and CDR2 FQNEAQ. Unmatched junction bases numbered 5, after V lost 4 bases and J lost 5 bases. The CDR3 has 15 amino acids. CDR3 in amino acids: CASSWGQGARETQYF. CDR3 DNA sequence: TGTGCCAGCAGCTGGGGACAGGGGGCGAGGGAGACCCAGTACTTC. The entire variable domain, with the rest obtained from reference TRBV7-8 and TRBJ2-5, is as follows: GAGVSQSPRYKVAKRGQDVALRCDPISGHVSLFWYQQALGQGPEFLTYFQNEAQLDKSGLPSDRFFAERPEGSVSTLKIQRTQQEDSAVYLCASSWGQGARETQYFGPGTRLLVL.